Following are 21 T cell receptor beta chains from one sample sequenced in a study of T cell clonality in common variable immunodeficiency. Sequencing used immunoSEQ multiplex PCR; TCRdb keeps in-frame clones, though not all of them. The sample presents more than 45,000 clones, none singletons. The sample comprised peripheral blood mononuclear cells. The receptors here all came from a person aged 18 to 75 in good health.

This clone has a handful of counts. The read stops 3 residues short of the end of the CDR3; the missing end is completed from the germline J gene. The rearrangement joins TRBV18 to TRBJ1-1; D possibly corresponds to TRBD1 (5 bases). The CDR3 is 14 residues long. Germline V CDR1 and CDR2: KGHSH, LQKENI. The CDR3 sequence: CASSPPGGMETAFF. The CDR3 bases that were read are TGTGCCAGCTCCCCCCCGGGGGGGATGGAGACA.

Ten or more counts support this clone. From the germline J gene comes the end of the CDR3, since the read stops 3 residues before it. J is TRBJ2-3 and V is TRBV20-1, with a weak D call TRBD2 (6 bases). Trimming left V 6 bases short and J 2 bases short, with 12 bases between. Germline V gives CDR1 DFQATT, CDR2 SNEGSKA (reference sequence). This CDR3 is 13 amino acids long. CDR3 loop: CSAPREVTDTQYF. CDR3 DNA (partial): TGCAGTGCGCCCAGGGAGGTCACAGATACG.

This clone was detected only a few times. Sequencing ends 3 residues short of the CDR3 end; the germline J gene provides the rest. Other DNA sequences from this sample encode an identical CDR3 as well. This chain uses TRBV20-1 with TRBJ2-1; 7 bases align to TRBD2. The germline CDR1 and CDR2 sequences are DFQATT and SNEGSKA (reference sequence). V gave up 1 base and J gave up 7 bases; unmatched junction bases: 25. The CDR3 covers 20 residues. The CDR3 bases that were read are TGCAGTGCTAGAGGCCCAAACAGGACTAGTGGGGATTGGCTCCCGAATGAG. Translation: CSARGPNRTSGDWLPNE. The CDR3 in full is CSARGPNRTSGDWLPNEQFF.

The table lists this clone with many counts. Coverage ceases 3 residues before the CDR3 finishes, and the germline J gene fills in the end. The chain links TRBV18 to TRBJ1-6; D uncertain. The CDR3 is 12 amino acids. Per the germline V gene, CDR1 is KGHSH and CDR2 is LQKENI. The germline V and J ends were trimmed by 3 bases and 7 bases, with 4 bases remaining between them. Partial CDR3 DNA: TGTGCCAGCTCACCGGGCAATTCACCC. Amino acid sequence: CASSPGNSP. The entire CDR3 sequence reads CASSPGNSPLHF.

This clone occurred many times. Read data end 3 residues before the CDR3 end; the end is taken from the germline J gene. This chain connects TRBV30 to TRBJ1-4; D gene unclear. The V end lost 0 bases, the J end lost 7 bases, and 12 bases lay between the germline ends. Germline V gives CDR1 GTSNPN, CDR2 SVGIG (reference sequence). The CDR3 is made up of 14 amino acids. This chain's CDR3 is CAWSVHGSGEKLFF. The covered CDR3 bases are TGTGCCTGGAGTGTACACGGGTCCGGTGAAAAA.

This clone has a count of ten or more. Read data end 3 residues before the CDR3 end; the end is taken from the germline J gene. The chain links TRBV7-9 to TRBJ1-2; 10 bases are shared with TRBD1. CDR3 length equals 15 residues. Germline CDR1 reads SEHNR; CDR2 reads FQNEAQ (reference sequence). V dropped 2 bases and J dropped 6; count of bases not matched to a gene: 6. The chain's CDR3 is CASSLRVTGGDGYTF. CDR3 DNA (partial): TGTGCCAGCAGCTTAAGAGTGACAGGGGGCGATGGC.

This clone has at least ten counts. The read terminates 3 residues before the CDR3 end, so the remaining end is supplied by the germline J gene. This rearrangement joins TRBV18 to TRBJ1-3; D remains unclear. The germline V and J ends were trimmed by 0 bases and 0 bases, with 6 bases remaining between them. The CDR3 consists of 15 residues. Germline V gene data show CDR1 as KGHSH and CDR2 as LQKENI. The sequenced part of the CDR3 DNA is TGTGCCAGCTCACCACCGGCAATCTCTGGAAACACC. It is translated as CASSPPAISGNT. The full CDR3 reads CASSPPAISGNTIYF.

This clone was found a few times. This CDR3 reads CASSPRDSGETQYF. The part of the CDR3 DNA that was read is TGTGCCAGTAGTCCTCGGGACTCAGGAGAGACG. This sequence joins TRBV19 and TRBJ2-3; possible D gene TRBD2, 6 bases. The read is 3 residues too short to cover the CDR3 end, so that end is filled in from the germline J gene. The length of the CDR3 is 14 residues. The V gene's germline CDR1 is LNHDA and CDR2 SQIVND (reference sequence).

The table lists this clone with many counts. With the read ending 3 residues before the CDR3 end, the germline J gene is used to fill in that end. The chain links TRBV6-2 or TRBV6-3 to TRBJ1-2; 7 bases map to TRBD1. After removal of 2 bases from V and 4 bases from J, the junction contained 4 bases not matched to a gene. CDR1 and CDR2 from the germline V gene are MNHEY and SVGEGT. The CDR3 contains 14 residues. The CDR3 protein is CASSYGTVGYGYTF. CDR3 DNA, as far as it was read: TGTGCCAGCAGTTACGGGACAGTGGGCTATGGC.

This clone was recorded many times. The read finishes 3 residues shy of the CDR3 end, and the germline J gene is used to complete it. V and J are TRBV5-6 and TRBJ2-4, with 7 bases fitting TRBD2. Germline CDR1 and CDR2: SGHDT and YYEEEE. Trimming took 2 bases from V and 7 from J; bases not matched to a gene: 9. The CDR3 length is 15 residues. CDR3: CASSLVAGVGNIQYF. The part of the CDR3 DNA that was read is TGTGCCAGCAGCTTAGTTGCGGGGGTTGGGAACATT.

This clone was detected only a few times. From the germline J gene comes the end of the CDR3, since the read stops 3 residues before it. This chain uses TRBV5-1 with TRBJ2-3; TRBD2 might be the D (7 bases). Trimming pared 1 base from V and 2 bases from J, leaving 11 bases between. From germline, CDR1 is SGHRS and CDR2 YFSETQ. The CDR3 runs to 15 residues. This CDR3 reads CASSLRAGATDTQYF. The sequenced CDR3 bases are TGCGCCAGCAGCTTGAGGGCGGGGGCCACAGATACG.

This clone was detected ten times or more. The read comes to an end 3 residues before the CDR3 does, leaving the germline J gene to fill in the end. The J gene is TRBJ2-3, the V gene TRBV13; 9 bases align to TRBD2. Trimming cost V 5 bases and J 6 bases; bases outside gene matches: 6. The CDR3 has 14 residues. Germline V gives CDR1 PRHDT, CDR2 FYEKMQ (reference sequence). The sequenced CDR3 bases are TGTGCCAGCAGCAGGGGACTAGCTGGTGATACG. It encodes CASSRGLAGDT. The full CDR3 sequence reads CASSRGLAGDTQYF.

This clone was recorded a few times. From the germline J gene comes the end of the CDR3, since the read stops 3 residues before it. This sequence joins TRBV7-2 and TRBJ2-1; no definite D call. CDR3 length: 12 residues. The germline V gene has CDR1 SGHTA and CDR2 FQGNSA. V lost 0 bases, J lost 6 bases, and 3 bases lay in between. Incomplete CDR3 DNA: TGTGCCAGCAGCTTAGCGGCCAATGAG. It codes for CASSLAANE. The CDR3, in full, reads CASSLAANEQFF.

This clone was found many times. The sample has other DNA sequences that encode this CDR3 too. CDR3: CASSLGGRAQKLFF. The sequenced part of the CDR3 DNA is TGTGCCAGCAGCCTGGGGGGCAGGGCCCAAAAA. The chain carries TRBV5-6 and TRBJ1-4, with a possible D match to TRBD1 (6 bases). The CDR3 is cut off 3 residues early in the read; its end comes from the germline J gene. Per the germline V gene, CDR1 is SGHDT and CDR2 is YYEEEE. CDR3 length equals 14 residues. Trimming stripped 4 bases from V and 9 bases from J, with 16 bases between. Based on the CDR3 plus reference TRBV5-6 and TRBJ1-4, the full variable domain is DAGVTQSPTHLIKTRGQQVTLRCSPKSGHDTVSWYQQALGQGPQFIFQYYEEEERQRGNFPDRFSGHQFPNYSSELNVNALLLGDSALYLCASSLGGRAQKLFFGSGTQLSVL.

This clone was counted at least ten times. The CDR3 end lies 3 residues beyond the end of the read and is filled in from the germline J gene. This chain joins TRBV2 and TRBJ2-1; D is unresolved. Germline V gene sequence: CDR1 SNHLY, CDR2 FYNNEI. The CDR3 has 13 amino acids. The ends were cut back, 10 bases at V and 3 bases at J, with 13 bases in the middle. CDR3 DNA (partial): TGTGCCACCAAGGGTTTGGGCTACAATGAG. This gives the protein CATKGLGYNE. The entire CDR3 protein is CATKGLGYNEQFF.

This clone was counted many times. The missing CDR3 end, 3 residues past where the read stops, is filled in from the germline J gene. The chain joins TRBV5-6 to TRBJ2-5; 8 bases line up with TRBD1. In germline, CDR1 is SGHDT, CDR2 YYEEEE. The CDR3 is made up of 15 amino acids. V lost 3 bases, J lost 2 bases, and 6 bases stayed unmatched. The CDR3 loop reads CASSWTGTKQETQYF. The CDR3 DNA, read in part, is TGTGCCAGCAGCTGGACAGGGACAAAGCAAGAGACC.

This clone was picked up a small number of times. The read is 3 residues too short to cover the CDR3 end, so that end is filled in from the germline J gene. The sample contains more than one DNA sequence encoding this CDR3. The chain has TRBV18 and TRBJ1-3; a weak D match, TRBD1 (6 bases). Germline-derived CDR1 and CDR2 are KGHSH and LQKENI. The CDR3 is 15 amino acids. V lost 3 bases, J lost 1 base, and 10 bases lay in between. CDR3 DNA, as far as it was read: TGTGCCAGCTCACCTACAGGGAAGTCTGGAAACACC. Residues: CASSPTGKSGNT. The whole CDR3 protein reads CASSPTGKSGNTIYF.

This clone has at least ten counts. With the read ending 3 residues before the CDR3 end, the germline J gene is used to fill in that end. This chain connects TRBV11-2 to TRBJ2-3, with 7 bases fitting TRBD2. The CDR3 loop spans 14 amino acids. Germline CDR1 reads SGHAT; CDR2 reads FQNNGV. V lost 6 bases, J lost 7 bases, and 10 bases stayed unmatched. CDR3 sequence: CASRSGYSGYTQYF. CDR3 DNA, as far as it was read: TGTGCCAGCAGATCTGGGTATAGCGGGTATACG.

In its sample, this clone was seen a few times. The CDR3 extends 3 residues past the end of the read, so its final part is completed from the germline J gene. This chain links TRBV20-1 with TRBJ1-2; no clear D gene. The CDR3 length is 13 residues. From germline, CDR1 is DFQATT and CDR2 SNEGSKA (reference sequence). The CDR3 DNA, read in part, is TGCAGTGCTAGACTAGCGGAGTACAATGAC. This encodes CSARLAEYND. The complete CDR3 reads CSARLAEYNDYTF.

Points on this clone: The read halts 3 residues ahead of the CDR3 end, with the missing end drawn from the germline J gene. J is TRBJ1-2 and V is TRBV7-9; possible D gene TRBD1, 5 bases. The CDR3 totals 14 residues. Germline V gene lookup returns CDR1 SEHNR and CDR2 FQNEAQ (reference sequence). The part of the CDR3 DNA that was read is TGTGCCAGCAGCTTAGCAGACAGCTCCCGCCGC. Residues: CASSLADSSRR. The CDR3 in its entirety is CASSLADSSRRYTF. Variable domain in full (rest from reference TRBV7-9 and TRBJ1-2): DTGVSQNPRHKITKRGQNVTFRCDPISEHNRLYWYRQTLGQGPEFLTYFQNEAQLEKSRLLSDRFSAERPKGSFSTLEIQRTEQGDSAMYLCASSLADSSRRYTFGSGTRLTVV.

This clone was counted only a few times. This may be a read error, as it is one base from a much larger clone. Coverage ceases 3 residues before the CDR3 finishes, and the germline J gene fills in the end. The chain joins TRBV19 to TRBJ2-5, with D tentatively TRBD1 (5 bases). This CDR3 comprises 14 residues. CDR1 is LNHDA and CDR2 is SQIVND in the germline V gene (reference sequence). The V and J ends lost 8 bases and 5 bases respectively, with 18 bases between them. The CDR3 region is CASPPRPGSETQYF. Partial CDR3 DNA: TGTGCCAGTCCCCCCCGCCCAGGGTCGGAGACC. The full variable domain, in which reference TRBV19 and TRBJ2-5 provide the parts outside the CDR3, is DGGITQSPKYLFRKEGQNVTLSCEQNLNHDAMYWYRQDPGQGLRLIYYSQIVNDFQKGDIAEGYSVSREKKESFPLTVTSAQKNPTAFYLCASPPRPGSETQYFGPGTRLLVL.